These T cell receptor beta chains were read from a single sample in a study of cytomegalovirus exposure and HLA in healthy donors. The method was immunoSEQ multiplex PCR; TCRdb's version includes in-frame clones alone and lacks a portion of them. The table lists 85,000 to 100,000 clones, 80% of them singletons. The sequencing input was PBMCs. The receptors here all came from a man aged 30-40 years in good health and CMV-seronegative. The CDR3 runs from the conserved cysteine through the conserved F or W.

j_gene: TRBJ1-6; len: 14; v_gene: TRBV6-5; CDR3aa: CASRSGQGSSPLHF
j_gene: TRBJ2-7; len: 16; v_gene: TRBV5-1; CDR3aa: CASSNPGLATTYEQYF
j_gene: TRBJ2-7; len: 17; v_gene: TRBV4-2; CDR3aa: CASSQATAGGIQYEQYF
j_gene: TRBJ2-3; len: 16; v_gene: TRBV27; CDR3aa: CASSRTGVSSTDTQYF
j_gene: TRBJ1-2; len: 12; v_gene: TRBV6-5; CDR3aa: CASRKGLYGYTF
j_gene: TRBJ1-5; len: 16; v_gene: TRBV10-3; CDR3aa: CAISGDSLYSNQPQHF
j_gene: TRBJ2-7; len: 16; v_gene: TRBV4-2; CDR3aa: CASSRQLAGGHHEQYF
j_gene: TRBJ2-2; len: 16; v_gene: TRBV13; CDR3aa: CASSSRLAGVTGELFF
j_gene: TRBJ1-5; len: 17; v_gene: TRBV12-1; CDR3aa: CASSFGFGGNSNQPQHF
j_gene: TRBJ2-1; len: 12; v_gene: TRBV5-4; CDR3aa: CASSWTYNEQFF
j_gene: TRBJ1-2; len: 13; v_gene: TRBV5-6; CDR3aa: CASSLGRNYGYTF
j_gene: TRBJ1-3; len: 15; v_gene: TRBV4-3; CDR3aa: CASSLGTDTGNTIYF
j_gene: TRBJ1-2; len: 17; v_gene: TRBV25-1; CDR3aa: CASSESGTGGKNYGYTF
j_gene: TRBJ1-1; len: 18; v_gene: TRBV10-3; CDR3aa: CAIRVQTGPLAVNTEAFF
j_gene: TRBJ1-4; len: 16; v_gene: TRBV28; CDR3aa: CASSPLRGAANEKLFF
j_gene: TRBJ1-2; len: 17; v_gene: TRBV7-9; CDR3aa: CASSMYLGEARNYGYTF
j_gene: TRBJ2-1; len: 13; v_gene: TRBV30; CDR3aa: CAWSWTGEGEQFF
j_gene: TRBJ2-5; len: 16; v_gene: TRBV7-2; CDR3aa: CASSVSSGGALKTQYF
j_gene: TRBJ2-4; len: 14; v_gene: TRBV2; CDR3aa: CASSDPQAANIQYF
j_gene: TRBJ2-5; len: 15; v_gene: TRBV5-1; CDR3aa: CASSLEVTGVETQYF
j_gene: TRBJ2-5; len: 15; v_gene: TRBV4-2; CDR3aa: CASSQAGGAPETQYF
j_gene: TRBJ2-2; len: 15; v_gene: TRBV4-3; CDR3aa: CASSQLPLGTGELFF
j_gene: TRBJ2-7; len: 14; v_gene: TRBV5-6; CDR3aa: CASSQKFGRYEQYF
j_gene: TRBJ2-3; len: 15; v_gene: TRBV10-1; CDR3aa: CASSESARGEDTQYF
j_gene: TRBJ2-7; len: 16; v_gene: TRBV14; CDR3aa: CASSLLFGDSSYEQYF
j_gene: TRBJ2-3; len: 15; v_gene: TRBV4-2; CDR3aa: CASSQYRVEGDTQYF
j_gene: TRBJ2-7; len: 13; v_gene: TRBV5-1; CDR3aa: CASSFSLSYEQYF
j_gene: TRBJ1-1; len: 14; v_gene: TRBV6-4; CDR3aa: CASSDRGQQNEAFF
j_gene: TRBJ1-1; len: 16; v_gene: TRBV30; CDR3aa: CAWSGYFRDTNTEAFF
j_gene: TRBJ2-3; len: 15; v_gene: TRBV5-4; CDR3aa: CASSFFRDGTDTQYF
j_gene: TRBJ1-3; len: 18; v_gene: TRBV5-4; CDR3aa: CASTPHPQGPFSGNTIYF
j_gene: TRBJ1-3; len: 11; v_gene: TRBV20-1; CDR3aa: CSASAGGTIYF
j_gene: TRBJ2-3; len: 16; v_gene: TRBV2; CDR3aa: CASSLGLAGGSDTQYF
j_gene: TRBJ1-1; len: 14; v_gene: TRBV9; CDR3aa: CASSVKQEYTEAFF
j_gene: TRBJ1-1; len: 12; v_gene: TRBV29-1; CDR3aa: CSVEGGVTEAFF
j_gene: TRBJ1-2; len: 14; v_gene: TRBV11-2; CDR3aa: CASSVLQGRVGYTF
j_gene: TRBJ2-2; len: 14; v_gene: TRBV7-6; CDR3aa: CASSFGPRTGELFF
j_gene: TRBJ1-1; len: 14; v_gene: TRBV14; CDR3aa: CASSQTTGGTEAFF
j_gene: TRBJ1-2; len: 11; v_gene: TRBV29-1; CDR3aa: CSVGTGGGYTF
j_gene: TRBJ1-2; len: 16; v_gene: TRBV19; CDR3aa: CASRAGQAISIYGYTF
j_gene: TRBJ1-1; len: 16; v_gene: TRBV23-1; CDR3aa: CASSHPRLGTGGAAFF
j_gene: TRBJ1-5; len: 14; v_gene: TRBV6-1; CDR3aa: CASSGWTVNQPQHF
j_gene: TRBJ1-4; len: 14; v_gene: TRBV5-5; CDR3aa: CASRPRDFGGKLFF
j_gene: TRBJ2-1; len: 17; v_gene: TRBV7-6; CDR3aa: CASSSSKATQAYNEQFF
j_gene: TRBJ2-7; len: 13; v_gene: TRBV6-5; CDR3aa: CATLSDRSYEQYF
j_gene: TRBJ1-1; len: 15; v_gene: TRBV6-1; CDR3aa: CASSNSDSLGTEAFF
j_gene: TRBJ2-7; len: 14; v_gene: TRBV11-3; CDR3aa: CASSLSGGYNEQYF